What follows are 32 T cell receptor beta chains derived from one specimen sequenced in a study of Ad26.COV2.S vaccination and SARS-CoV-2 variants. Treatment defined: some 20 received Ad26.COV2.S at low or high dose, single or two shots; 5 received placebo; per-sample allocation not given. At day 63 after the first vaccine or placebo injection, samples were drawn. The method was immunoSEQ multiplex PCR; TCRdb's version includes in-frame clones alone and lacks a portion of them. The sample records about half a million clones, 80% to 90% being singletons. This material consisted of peripheral blood, taken in a trial of Ad26.COV2.S vaccine versus placebo. Receptors originate from a person between 18 and 59 years old who received the Ad26.COV2.S COVID-19 vaccine or a placebo.

The CDR3, as DNA: TGCAGCGCCCGTGGAGACAATGAGCAGTTCTTC. Its protein is CSARGDNEQFF. The chain joins TRBV29-1 to TRBJ2-1; D is unresolved. Deletions cut 7 bases from V and 5 bases from J, with 9 bases between. The germline V gene encodes CDR1 SQVTM and CDR2 ANQGSEA. The CDR3 has 11 amino acids.

With respect to this clone: Distinct nucleotide sequences in the sample also encode this CDR3. This chain joins TRBV9 and TRBJ1-5; D is unclear. Trimming took off 2 bases at V and 1 base at J, with 7 bases between the two ends. This CDR3 has 14 residues. Germline V gene sequence: CDR1 SGDLS, CDR2 YYNGEE. The CDR3 loop is CASSVGGSNQPQHF. In DNA, the CDR3 is TGTGCCAGCAGCGTCGGCGGGAGCAATCAGCCCCAGCATTTT.

The chain couples TRBV9 to TRBJ2-1; the match to TRBD2 covers 14 bases. After removal of 3 bases from V and 9 bases from J, the junction contained 5 bases not matched to a gene. Looked up from germline, CDR1 is SGDLS and CDR2 is YYNGEE. This CDR3 comprises 15 residues. CDR3 coding DNA: TGTGCCAGCAGCGCGGGGACTAGCGGGAGTTTTGAGCAGTTCTTC. Translating gives CASSAGTSGSFEQFF.

This clone was seen a handful of times. This sequence joins TRBV2 and TRBJ1-2, with D possibly TRBD1 on 6 matching bases. The CDR3 is 11 residues long. V was shortened by 7 bases and J by 6 bases, with 9 bases between the two germline ends. Germline CDR1 is SNHLY and CDR2 is FYNNEI. The CDR3 DNA reads TGTGCCAGCACCGCAGGGGATGGCTACACCTTC. It specifies CASTAGDGYTF. Using reference TRBV2 and TRBJ1-2 for the parts outside the CDR3, the full variable domain is EPEVTQTPSHQVTQMGQEVILRCVPISNHLYFYWYRQILGQKVEFLVSFYNNEISEKSEIFDDQFSVERPDGSNFTLKIRSTKLEDSAMYFCASTAGDGYTFGSGTRLTVV.

This clone came up a few times. This chain links TRBV19 with TRBJ1-1; D remains unclear. The V and J ends lost 2 bases and 2 bases respectively, with 6 bases between them. Germline V CDR1 and CDR2: LNHDA, SQIVND (reference sequence). There are 13 residues in the CDR3. The CDR3 spells CASSIRANTEAFF. DNA of the CDR3: TGTGCCAGTAGTATAAGGGCAAACACTGAAGCTTTCTTT.

This chain links TRBV11-3 with TRBJ1-1; no clear D gene. V lost 1 base to trimming and J lost 7 bases, with 16 bases between them. Germline V lookup: CDR1 SGHNT, CDR2 YENEEA. The CDR3 consists of 15 residues. In nucleotides, the CDR3 is TGTGCCAGCAGCTTAGTAGGCCCGGGGAGTAATGAAGCTTTCTTT. Translating gives CASSLVGPGSNEAFF.

This chain uses TRBV9 with TRBJ2-3; 8 nucleotides match TRBD2. Trimming took 3 bases from V and 4 from J; bases not matched to a gene: 4. Germline assignment: CDR1 SGDLS and CDR2 YYNGEE. The CDR3 is 14 residues long. The CDR3 DNA sequence: TGTGCCAGCAGCGGCGGACTAGCTGCAGATACGCAGTATTTT. It is translated as CASSGGLAADTQYF.

This sequence joins TRBV6-5 and TRBJ1-1; 7 bases map to TRBD1. This CDR3 spans 15 amino acids. Looked up from germline, CDR1 is MNHEY and CDR2 is SVGAGI. After removal of 2 bases from V and 7 bases from J, the junction contained 10 bases not matched to a gene. For the CDR3, the DNA is TGTGCCAGCAGTTACCTCAGTGGGACAGATTATGAAGCTTTCTTT. Protein: CASSYLSGTDYEAFF.

This chain connects TRBV4-2 to TRBJ1-5; D may be TRBD1 (5 bases). The CDR3 runs to 16 residues. V dropped 0 bases and J dropped 6 bases, with 15 bases sitting between them. Germline CDR1 reads LGHNA; CDR2 reads YNFKEQ. The CDR3 region is CASSQDDGQGGQPQHF. The CDR3 DNA is TGTGCCAGCAGCCAAGATGACGGCCAGGGCGGTCAGCCCCAGCATTTT.

The chain uses TRBV5-1 and TRBJ1-6; D uncertain. Germline V gene lookup returns CDR1 SGHRS and CDR2 YFSETQ. Deletions cut 3 bases from V and 6 bases from J, with 25 bases between. CDR3 length: 19 amino acids. The CDR3, as DNA: TGCGCCAGCAGCTCGGGGTTGAGGGCTCCGAGCGTGGGTAATTCACCCCTCCACTTT. Translating gives CASSSGLRAPSVGNSPLHF.

The chain recombines TRBV7-9 with TRBJ2-5; unclear D gene. Germline CDR1 is SEHNR and CDR2 is FQNEAQ (reference sequence). The CDR3 consists of 15 residues. Trimming took off 2 bases at V and 1 base at J, with 11 bases between the two ends. The CDR3 loop reads CASSLLLLSQETQYF. The CDR3 bases are TGTGCCAGCAGCTTACTGTTGCTTTCCCAAGAGACCCAGTACTTC.

The chain carries TRBV4-2 and TRBJ2-7, with TRBD2 identical over 9 bases. The CDR3 loop spans 16 amino acids. Looked up from germline, CDR1 is LGHNA and CDR2 is YNFKEQ. V dropped 3 bases and J dropped 6; count of bases not matched to a gene: 12. The CDR3 DNA reads as TGTGCCAGCAGCCAGGGATTAGCGGGAGACGGGTCCGAGCAGTACTTC. It translates to CASSQGLAGDGSEQYF.

V gene TRBV19 combines with J gene TRBJ1-6, with TRBD1 matching over 9 bases. J was trimmed by 6 bases and V by 5 bases; bases with no gene match: 8. From germline, CDR1 is LNHDA and CDR2 SQIVND (reference sequence). This CDR3 has 16 amino acids. CDR3 protein: CASSEDRGFRNSPLHF. The CDR3 bases are TGTGCCAGTAGTGAGGACAGGGGTTTCCGTAATTCACCCCTCCACTTT.

This chain joins TRBV7-8 and TRBJ2-1; 10 bases match TRBD2. Looked up from germline, CDR1 is SGHVS and CDR2 is FQNEAQ. Germline trimming cut 2 bases from V and 8 bases from J; bases unmatched to any gene: 6. The CDR3 covers 15 residues. CDR3 nucleotide sequence: TGTGCCAGCAGCTTAACCAGCGGGAGGGGCTATGAGCAGTTCTTC. Its protein is CASSLTSGRGYEQFF.

This chain uses TRBV27 with TRBJ1-2; the match to TRBD1 covers 7 bases. Germline CDR1 reads MNHEY; CDR2 reads SMNVEV (reference sequence). The CDR3 is 13 amino acids. Trimming cost V 5 bases and J 3 bases; bases outside gene matches: 3. Here the CDR3 DNA reads TGTGCCAGCAGTCCAGGGGGGGACTATGGCTACACCTTC. As protein: CASSPGGDYGYTF.

This chain links TRBV3-1 (or the pseudogene TRBV3-2) with TRBJ1-1, with D possibly TRBD1 on 5 matching bases. The V end was cut by 8 bases, the J end by 4 bases, with 11 bases between. CDR3 size: 12 residues. CDR1 LGHDT and CDR2 YNNKEL come from the germline V gene (reference sequence). The CDR3 here is CASGASLTEAFF. CDR3 sequence (DNA): TGTGCCAGCGGGGCGAGTCTCACTGAAGCTTTCTTT.

The chain links TRBV29-1 to TRBJ2-1; the match to TRBD1 covers 9 bases. J was trimmed by 5 bases and V by 7 bases; bases with no gene match: 9. Germline lookup yields CDR1 SQVTM and CDR2 ANQGSEA. The CDR3 has 14 residues. As DNA, the CDR3 is TGCAGCGCCCAGGACAGGGGTATCGACAATGAGCAGTTCTTC. It is translated as CSAQDRGIDNEQFF.

This chain joins TRBV5-5 and TRBJ2-5, with 7 nucleotides matching TRBD1. CDR1 SGHKS and CDR2 YYEKEE come from the germline V gene (reference sequence). The CDR3 spans 16 residues. Trimming at V came to 1 base and at J to 1 base, leaving 7 bases not matched to a gene. CDR3 bases: TGTGCCAGCAGCTTGAGGGAACAGGGGTTCCAAGAGACCCAGTACTTC. Protein product: CASSLREQGFQETQYF.

J is TRBJ2-3 and V is TRBV7-9, with D perhaps TRBD2 (5 bases). Deletions cut 2 bases from V and 8 bases from J, with 14 bases between. Germline V CDR1 and CDR2: SEHNR, FQNEAQ (reference sequence). The CDR3 consists of 14 residues. In DNA, the CDR3 is TGTGCCAGCAGCTTAACCCCCATGAGGGTTACGCAGTATTTT. It encodes CASSLTPMRVTQYF.

In DNA, the CDR3 is TGTGCCAGCAGCTTGAAGGGTTCCCACGAGCAGTACTTC. Protein sequence: CASSLKGSHEQYF. This chain joins TRBV5-4 and TRBJ2-7; no definite D call. Per germline, CDR1 SGHNT and CDR2 YYREEE (reference sequence). V was pared by 1 base and J by 5 bases, with 10 bases between. This CDR3 is 13 amino acids long.

This chain uses TRBV19 with TRBJ1-2; D perhaps matches TRBD1 (5 bases). This CDR3 region has 14 residues. Germline V gene sequence: CDR1 LNHDA, CDR2 SQIVND (reference sequence). Between the trimmed V and J ends, which lost 6 bases and 1 base, there was a span of 12 bases. In DNA, the CDR3 is TGTGCCAGTAGACCGACGGACAATAACTATGGCTACACCTTC. Translation: CASRPTDNNYGYTF.

CDR3 in amino acids: CASTTLEGGYTF. The CDR3 coding sequence is TGTGCCAGCACCACTTTGGAGGGGGGCTACACCTTC. This chain uses TRBV5-4 with TRBJ1-2, with D maybe TRBD1 (5 bases). The CDR3 extends over 12 amino acids. V lost 6 bases and J lost 8, with 14 bases in between. Germline V gives CDR1 SGHNT, CDR2 YYREEE (reference sequence).

The chain recombines TRBV7-3 with TRBJ1-1, with D unclear. Trimming took off 5 bases at V and 3 bases at J, with 10 bases between the two ends. CDR3 length: 13 residues. The germline CDR1 and CDR2 sequences are SGHTA and FQGTGA. This CDR3 is CASSPHRDTEAFF. CDR3 DNA sequence: TGTGCCAGCAGCCCCCACAGAGACACTGAAGCTTTCTTT.

Written as DNA, the CDR3 is TGTGCCAGCAGCCTGGACCCCGGAAACACCATATATTTT. This translates into CASSLDPGNTIYF. V gene TRBV14 combines with J gene TRBJ1-3, with D unclear. V lost 4 bases, J lost 4 bases, and 8 bases lay in between. This CDR3 region has 13 residues. Looked up from germline, CDR1 is SGHDN and CDR2 is FVKESK.

This rearrangement joins TRBV11-2 to TRBJ2-7; possible D gene TRBD1, 6 bases. This CDR3 spans 17 amino acids. The V gene lost 3 bases and the J gene lost 2 bases, with 20 bases spanning the gap. CDR1 and CDR2 (germline): SGHAT, FQNNGV. CDR3 region: CASSFYPSETGTYEQYF. CDR3 in DNA: TGTGCCAGCAGCTTTTACCCGTCAGAGACAGGAACCTACGAGCAGTACTTC.

This clone was seen only once. The chain employs TRBV6-5 and TRBJ2-3; tentative D call: TRBD2 (6 bases). The CDR3 loop spans 15 amino acids. Germline V lookup: CDR1 MNHEY, CDR2 SVGAGI. Deletions cut 6 bases from V and 0 bases from J, with 13 bases between. The CDR3 is CASSPGGASTDTQYF. CDR3 nucleotides: TGTGCCAGCAGCCCCGGAGGGGCTAGCACAGATACGCAGTATTTT.

In its sample, this clone was seen a few times. The J gene is TRBJ1-2, the V gene TRBV10-3; TRBD1 agrees at 7 bases. V shed 6 bases, J shed 2 bases, and the junction held 3 bases outside the gene matches. CDR1 and CDR2 (germline): ENHRY, SYGVKD. This CDR3 has 13 amino acids. Written as DNA, the CDR3 is TGTGCCATCAGCGGACAGGCGAACTATGGCTACACCTTC. Its protein is CAISGQANYGYTF.

The chain has TRBV18 and TRBJ2-4, with D maybe TRBD2 (6 bases). The germline V gene has CDR1 KGHSH and CDR2 LQKENI. The CDR3 is made up of 16 amino acids. Trimming took off 3 bases at V and 8 bases at J, with 20 bases between the two ends. The CDR3 here is CASSPSAGTGKDIQYF. The CDR3 nucleotides read TGTGCCAGCTCACCGAGTGCCGGGACTGGGAAAGACATTCAGTACTTC.

This chain connects TRBV18 to TRBJ2-2, with D unresolved. There are 15 residues in the CDR3. Deletions cut 3 bases from V and 1 base from J, with 9 bases between. Germline CDR1 KGHSH, CDR2 LQKENI. This CDR3 is CASSPTLLNTGELFF. The CDR3, as DNA: TGTGCCAGCTCACCGACTCTTCTGAACACCGGGGAGCTGTTTTTT.

The rearrangement joins TRBV10-3 to TRBJ2-7, with TRBD1 as a possible D gene (5 bases). Germline CDR1 ENHRY, CDR2 SYGVKD. This CDR3 contains 13 residues. Trimming stripped 10 bases from V and 3 bases from J, with 16 bases between. The CDR3 spells CATSPRTFYEQYF. DNA of the CDR3: TGTGCCACCTCGCCCAGGACATTCTACGAGCAGTACTTC.

This sequence joins TRBV5-1 and TRBJ2-2; 8 bases are shared with TRBD1. The V and J ends lost 3 bases and 7 bases, in that order; junction bases with no gene match: 14. This CDR3 has 17 residues. The V gene's germline CDR1 is SGHRS and CDR2 YFSETQ. CDR3 nucleotide sequence: TGCGCCAGCAGCTCGGCTAGAATGACAGGGGTCGACGGGGAGCTGTTTTTT. Its protein product is CASSSARMTGVDGELFF.

In this sample, this clone turned up once. The rearrangement uses TRBV29-1 and TRBJ2-2; no clear D gene. This CDR3 region has 10 residues. With 6 bases removed from V and 7 bases from J, the gap between germline ends came to 6 bases. Germline V lookup: CDR1 SQVTM, CDR2 ANQGSEA. The CDR3 reads CSVRLGELFF. The DNA for the CDR3 is TGCAGCGTGAGGCTCGGGGAGCTGTTTTTT.